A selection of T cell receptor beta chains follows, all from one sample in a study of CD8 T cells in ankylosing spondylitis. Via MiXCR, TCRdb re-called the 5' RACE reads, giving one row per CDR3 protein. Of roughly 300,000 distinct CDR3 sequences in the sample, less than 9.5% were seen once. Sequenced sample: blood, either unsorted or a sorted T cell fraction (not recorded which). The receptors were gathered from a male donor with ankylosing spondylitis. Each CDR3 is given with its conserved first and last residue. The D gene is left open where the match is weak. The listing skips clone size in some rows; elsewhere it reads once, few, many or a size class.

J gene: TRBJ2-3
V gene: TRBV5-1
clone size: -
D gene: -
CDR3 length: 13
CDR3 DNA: TGCGCCAGCAGCTTGGACAGGGTTGATACGCAGTATTTT
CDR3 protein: CASSLDRVDTQYF

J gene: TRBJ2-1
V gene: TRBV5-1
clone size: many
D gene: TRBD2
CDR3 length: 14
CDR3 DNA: TGCGCCAGTGGGCCGGGACTAGCAAACAATGAGCAGTTCTTC
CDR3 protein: CASGPGLANNEQFF

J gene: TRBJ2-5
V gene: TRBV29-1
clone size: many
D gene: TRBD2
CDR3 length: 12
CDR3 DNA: TGCAGCGTTATCCGGGGGGTCGAGACCCAGTACTTC
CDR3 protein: CSVIRGVETQYF

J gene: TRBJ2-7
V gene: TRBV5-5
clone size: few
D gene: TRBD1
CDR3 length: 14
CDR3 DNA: TGTGCCAGCAGCTTCGGGACAGGTGGCTCCGAGCAGTACTTC
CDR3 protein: CASSFGTGGSEQYF

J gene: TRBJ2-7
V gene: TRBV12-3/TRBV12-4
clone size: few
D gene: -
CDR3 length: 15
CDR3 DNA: TGTGCCAGCAGTCTCCAGATGCTAGCGCGCTACGAGCAGTACTTC
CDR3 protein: CASSLQMLARYEQYF

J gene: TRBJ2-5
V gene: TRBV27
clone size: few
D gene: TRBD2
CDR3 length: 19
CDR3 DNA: TGTGCCAGCAGCTTAGGACTAGCGGGCGGGAGGGGGACCGTGGAGACCCAGTACTTC
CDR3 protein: CASSLGLAGGRGTVETQYF

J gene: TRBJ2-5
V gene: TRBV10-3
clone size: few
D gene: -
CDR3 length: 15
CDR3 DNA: TGTGCCATCAGTGGAACATCAGTAAGCCAAGAGACCCAGTACTTC
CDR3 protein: CAISGTSVSQETQYF

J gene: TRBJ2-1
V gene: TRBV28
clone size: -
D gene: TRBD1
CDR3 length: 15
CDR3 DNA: TGTGCCAGCAGGACCGACAGGGAAGGAGGAAATGAGCAGTTCTTC
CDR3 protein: CASRTDREGGNEQFF

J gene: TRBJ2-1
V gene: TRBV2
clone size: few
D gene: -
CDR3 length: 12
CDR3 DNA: TGTGCCAGCAGCCAAGACAACCGAAGTCAGTTCTTC
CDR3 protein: CASSQDNRSQFF

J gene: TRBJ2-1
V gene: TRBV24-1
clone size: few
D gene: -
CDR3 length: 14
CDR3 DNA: TGTGCCACCACCGACATACAAATACCCAATGAGCAGTTCTTC
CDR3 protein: CATTDIQIPNEQFF

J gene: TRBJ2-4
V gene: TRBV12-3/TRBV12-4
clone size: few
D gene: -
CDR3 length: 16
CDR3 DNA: TGTGCCAGCAGTTTACGGGCTACTACCGCCAAAAACATTCAGTACTTC
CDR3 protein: CASSLRATTAKNIQYF

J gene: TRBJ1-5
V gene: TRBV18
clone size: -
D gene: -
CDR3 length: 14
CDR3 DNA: TGTGCCAGCTCACCAGGGTCTTGGAGCCAGCCCCAGCATTTT
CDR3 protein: CASSPGSWSQPQHF

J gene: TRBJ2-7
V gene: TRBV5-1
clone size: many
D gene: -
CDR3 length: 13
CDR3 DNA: TGCGCCAGCAGCTTGACTAGCTCCTACGAGCAGTACTTC
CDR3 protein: CASSLTSSYEQYF

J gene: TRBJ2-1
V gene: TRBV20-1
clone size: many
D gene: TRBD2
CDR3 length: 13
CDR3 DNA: TGCAGTGCTAGGTGGACTAGCTGGGGTGAGCAGTTCTTC
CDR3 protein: CSARWTSWGEQFF

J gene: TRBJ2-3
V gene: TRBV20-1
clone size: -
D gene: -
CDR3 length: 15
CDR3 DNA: TGCAGTGCTAGGCCAGGAGCGGAGGGGGGGGATACGCAGTATTTT
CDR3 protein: CSARPGAEGGDTQYF

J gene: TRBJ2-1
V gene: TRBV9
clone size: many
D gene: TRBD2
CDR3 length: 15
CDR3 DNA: TGTGCCAGCAGCGTACTAGCGGGAGTTGGCGATGAGCAGTTCTTC
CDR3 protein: CASSVLAGVGDEQFF